The TCR beta chain under discussion was sequenced for a study of blood T cell repertoires in COVID-19. Here immunoSEQ multiplex PCR was the method, and the copy in TCRdb shows in-frame clones only, minus some. This sample has over 100,000 clones, with around 80% found just once. The sequence derives from a woman aged 70-85 years with acute or convalescent COVID-19. The sequencing input was peripheral blood.

Here the CDR3 DNA reads TGTGCCAGTAGTACCGGGACAGGTCAAGGGGGGGAGCTGTTTTTT. This encodes CASSTGTGQGGELFF. The genes are TRBV19 and TRBJ2-2; 8 nucleotides align to TRBD1. The germline gives CDR1 LNHDA, CDR2 SQIVND (reference sequence). V lost 4 bases and J lost 8; bases outside the gene matches: 9. The CDR3 spans 15 residues. Looking up the rest from reference TRBV19 and TRBJ2-2 gives the full variable domain: DGGITQSPKYLFRKEGQNVTLSCEQNLNHDAMYWYRQDPGQGLRLIYYSQIVNDFQKGDIAEGYSVSREKKESFPLTVTSAQKNPTAFYLCASSTGTGQGGELFFGEGSRLTVL.